This T cell receptor beta chain was sequenced for a study of cytomegalovirus exposure and HLA in healthy donors. Study-level information: HLA-typed donors were the source of around 80 million unique TCRs, which an early data release held.

The CDR3 length is 16 residues. Germline values: CDR1 MNHEY, CDR2 SVGAGI. V lost 2 bases, J lost 8 bases, and 9 bases stayed unmatched. The PCR employed 60 Vbeta primers together with 13 Jbeta primers. Sequenced by immunoSEQ multiplex PCR; TCRdb stores in-frame clones only, minus some. The sample records 150,000 to 200,000 clones, approximately 84% being singletons. The clonotype comes from a woman in her forties or fifties in good health and CMV-seropositive. This chain joins TRBV6-5 and TRBJ1-2, with 12 bases fitting TRBD1. What was sequenced was PBMCs. CDR3 bases: TGTGCCAGCAGTTACGGGGGGGACAGGGGGCATCAGGGCTACACCTTC. Translated, it gives CASSYGGDRGHQGYTF.